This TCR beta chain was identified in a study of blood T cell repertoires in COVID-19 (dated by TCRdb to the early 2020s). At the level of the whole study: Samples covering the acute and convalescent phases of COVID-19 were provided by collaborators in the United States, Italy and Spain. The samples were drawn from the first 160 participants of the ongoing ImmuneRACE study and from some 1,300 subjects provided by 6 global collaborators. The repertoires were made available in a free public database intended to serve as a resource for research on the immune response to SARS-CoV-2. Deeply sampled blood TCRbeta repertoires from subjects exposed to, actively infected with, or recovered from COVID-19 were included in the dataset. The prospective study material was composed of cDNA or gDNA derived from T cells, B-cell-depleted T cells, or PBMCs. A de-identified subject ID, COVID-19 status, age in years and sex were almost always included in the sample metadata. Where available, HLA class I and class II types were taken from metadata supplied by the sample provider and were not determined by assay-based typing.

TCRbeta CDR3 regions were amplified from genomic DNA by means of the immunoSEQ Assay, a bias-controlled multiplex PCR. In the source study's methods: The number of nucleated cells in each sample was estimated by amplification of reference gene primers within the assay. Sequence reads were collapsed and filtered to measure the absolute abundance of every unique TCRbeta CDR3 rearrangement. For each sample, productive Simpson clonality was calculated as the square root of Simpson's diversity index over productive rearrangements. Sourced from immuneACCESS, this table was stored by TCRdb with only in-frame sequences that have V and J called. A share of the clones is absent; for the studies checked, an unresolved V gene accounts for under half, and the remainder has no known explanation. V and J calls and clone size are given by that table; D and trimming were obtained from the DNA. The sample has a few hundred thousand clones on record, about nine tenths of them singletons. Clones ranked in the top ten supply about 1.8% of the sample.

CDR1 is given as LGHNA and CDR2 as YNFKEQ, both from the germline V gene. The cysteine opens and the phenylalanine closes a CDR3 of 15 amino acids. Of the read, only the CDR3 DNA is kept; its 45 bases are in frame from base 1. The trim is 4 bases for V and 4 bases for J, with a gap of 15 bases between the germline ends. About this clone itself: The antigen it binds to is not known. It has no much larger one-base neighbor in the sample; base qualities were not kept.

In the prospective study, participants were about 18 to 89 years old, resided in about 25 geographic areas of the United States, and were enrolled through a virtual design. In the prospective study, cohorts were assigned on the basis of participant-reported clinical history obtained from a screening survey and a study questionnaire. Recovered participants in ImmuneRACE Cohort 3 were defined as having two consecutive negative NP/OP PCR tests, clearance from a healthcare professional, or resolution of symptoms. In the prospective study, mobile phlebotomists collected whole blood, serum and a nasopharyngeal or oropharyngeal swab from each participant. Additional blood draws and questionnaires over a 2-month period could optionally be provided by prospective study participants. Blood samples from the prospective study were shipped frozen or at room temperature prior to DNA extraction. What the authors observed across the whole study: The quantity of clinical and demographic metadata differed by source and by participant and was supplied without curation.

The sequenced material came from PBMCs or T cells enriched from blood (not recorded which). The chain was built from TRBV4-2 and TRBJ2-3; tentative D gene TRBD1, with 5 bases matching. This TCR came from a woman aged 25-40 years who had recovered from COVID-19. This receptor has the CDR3 CASSPTQGAADTQYF. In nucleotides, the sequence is TGTGCCAGCAGCCCGACCCAGGGTGCAGCAGATACGCAGTATTTT.